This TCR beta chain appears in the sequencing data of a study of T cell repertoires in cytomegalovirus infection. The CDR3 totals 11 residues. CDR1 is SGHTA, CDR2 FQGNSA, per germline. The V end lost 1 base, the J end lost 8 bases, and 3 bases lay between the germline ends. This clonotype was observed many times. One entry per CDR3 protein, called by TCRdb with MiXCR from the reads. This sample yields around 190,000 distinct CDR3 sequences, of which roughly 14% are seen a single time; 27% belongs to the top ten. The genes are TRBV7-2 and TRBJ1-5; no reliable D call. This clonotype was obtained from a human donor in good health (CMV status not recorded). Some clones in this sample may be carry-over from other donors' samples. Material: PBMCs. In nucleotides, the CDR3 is TGTGCCAGCAGCTTAGGGGAGCCCCAGCATTTT. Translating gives CASSLGEPQHF.